These T cell receptor beta chains were read from a single sample in a study of blood T cell repertoires in COVID-19. Clones were sequenced by immunoSEQ multiplex PCR, and TCRdb holds only the in-frame ones, with some missing. The table records around 260,000 clones, more than 85% of them present only once. What was sequenced was peripheral blood. These receptors were obtained from a person between 18 and 30 years old with COVID-19, enrolled during active disease. CDR3s include the opening cysteine and the closing phenylalanine or tryptophan. Fields, in order: D gene, J gene, V gene, clone size, CDR3 DNA, CDR3 protein. The D gene is left open where the match is weak. Clone size is given for some rows only: seen once, a few or many times, or a class if the clone is expanded.

>.|TRBJ1-4|TRBV28|few
TGTGCCAGCAGCCAGGGGCAGGAAGAAAAACTGTTTTTT
CASSQGQEEKLFF
>.|TRBJ1-3|TRBV27|.
TGTGCCAGCGCCACAGGGTATTCTGGAAACACCATATATTTT
CASATGYSGNTIYF
>TRBD2|TRBJ2-2|TRBV3-1/TRBV3-2|.
TGTGCCAGCAGCCTGGCGGGAGACACCGGGGAGCTGTTTTTT
CASSLAGDTGELFF
>TRBD1|TRBJ1-2|TRBV4-1|.
TGCGCCAGCAGCCAAGTGGGGACAGACCATGGCTACACCTTC
CASSQVGTDHGYTF
>.|TRBJ1-3|TRBV7-2|.
TGTGCCAGCAGCTTAGGCGGGTCTGGAAACACCATATATTTT
CASSLGGSGNTIYF
>.|TRBJ2-7|TRBV30|.
TGTGCCTGGGACCGAACAGATGCCTACGAGCAGTACTTC
CAWDRTDAYEQYF
>.|TRBJ2-1|TRBV19|.
TGTGCCAGTAGTATAGCTAGAGGCAATGAGCAGTTCTTC
CASSIARGNEQFF
>.|TRBJ2-5|TRBV24-1|.
TGTGCCACCAGTGATACCCGAGGACTACAAGAGACCCAGTACTTC
CATSDTRGLQETQYF
>.|TRBJ2-5|TRBV24-1|.
TGTGCCACCAGTGAAAATAGGAGAGGCCAAGAGACCCAGTACTTC
CATSENRRGQETQYF
>.|TRBJ2-2|TRBV19|.
TGTGCCAGTAGTTACCCGGTCACCGGGGAGCTGTTTTTT
CASSYPVTGELFF
>TRBD1|TRBJ1-5|TRBV28|.
TGTGCCAGCAGCCAGGGGGATAGCAATCAGCCCCAGCATTTT
CASSQGDSNQPQHF
>TRBD1|TRBJ1-2|TRBV3-1/TRBV3-2|.
TGTGCCAGCAGCCTCTCCGGGACAGTTATTGGCTACACCTTC
CASSLSGTVIGYTF
>.|TRBJ2-2|TRBV9|once
TGTGCCAGCAGCCCCAGGGACTCCTTGAACACCGGGGAGCTGTTTTTT
CASSPRDSLNTGELFF
>.|TRBJ1-5|TRBV30|.
TGTGCCTGGAGTGCAAGCGGCGATCAGCCCCAGCATTTT
CAWSASGDQPQHF
>.|TRBJ2-1|TRBV21-1|.
TGTGCCAGCAGCTATACCCTTGGCGGGCGAGGCTCCTACAATGAGCAGTTCTTC
CASSYTLGGRGSYNEQFF
>.|TRBJ1-3|TRBV28|.
TGTGCCAGCAGTTTTTTGTTTGACACGGACTCTGGAAACACCATATATTTT
CASSFLFDTDSGNTIYF
>.|TRBJ1-4|TRBV3-1/TRBV3-2|.
TGTGCCAGCAGCCAAGCGGTGGCTAATGAAAAACTGTTTTTT
CASSQAVANEKLFF
>TRBD1|TRBJ1-4|TRBV6-1|.
TGTGCCAGCAGTGAACTCTCCGGGACAGGAGATGAAAAACTGTTTTTT
CASSELSGTGDEKLFF
>.|TRBJ1-5|TRBV4-3|few
TGCGCCAGCAGCCAAGATTTAAACTCCAATCAGCCCCAGCATTTT
CASSQDLNSNQPQHF
>.|TRBJ2-7|TRBV25-1|.
TGTGCCAGCAGTGAACAGTACGAGCAGTACTTC
CASSEQYEQYF
>TRBD2|TRBJ2-7|TRBV27|.
TGTGCCAGCAGTTTAACTAGCGGATCCTACGAGCAGTACTTC
CASSLTSGSYEQYF
>.|TRBJ1-1|TRBV7-2|.
TGTGCCAGCAGCTTAGCATTCATCAACACTGAAGCTTTCTTT
CASSLAFINTEAFF
>.|TRBJ1-4|TRBV28|.
TGTGCCAGCAGACGGTCACAGGCGGTTAATGAAAAACTGTTTTTT
CASRRSQAVNEKLFF
>TRBD1|TRBJ2-1|TRBV28|.
TGTGCCAGCAGTTCCGGGACAGTACTCAATGAGCAGTTCTTC
CASSSGTVLNEQFF
>TRBD2|TRBJ2-1|TRBV10-3|.
TGTGCCATCCTAGCGGGTGCCAGTGAGCAGTTCTTC
CAILAGASEQFF
>.|TRBJ2-3|TRBV2|.
TGTGCCAGCAGTCGGCAGGGCCCAGATACGCAGTATTTT
CASSRQGPDTQYF
>TRBD1|TRBJ1-2|TRBV27|.
TGTGCCAGCAGTTTATCGCAGGGGGTGAGGGGCTACACCTTC
CASSLSQGVRGYTF
>.|TRBJ2-2|TRBV11-2|.
TGTGCCAGCAGCTGGGAGAGTGGCGGGGAGCTGTTTTTT
CASSWESGGELFF
>TRBD1|TRBJ2-5|TRBV7-2|.
TGTGCCAGCAGCGACCGACAGGGTGGCCAAGAGACCCAGTACTTC
CASSDRQGGQETQYF
>.|TRBJ1-2|TRBV6-1|.
TGTGCCAGCAGTGAAAAGGGACTGCCGTCCTATGGCTACACCTTC
CASSEKGLPSYGYTF
>TRBD2|TRBJ2-1|TRBV13|.
TGTGCCAGCAGTCTCGGGAGGGGGGCGTACAATGAGCAGTTCTTC
CASSLGRGAYNEQFF
>.|TRBJ2-7|TRBV5-8|.
TGTGCCAGCAGCCTCCGTATAGCGGTCGAGCAGTACTTC
CASSLRIAVEQYF
>.|TRBJ2-2|TRBV3-1/TRBV3-2|.
TGTGCCAGCAGCCAAGTCTCCCTTGGACAGACGGAAGTCGGGGAGCTGTTTTTT
CASSQVSLGQTEVGELFF
>.|TRBJ2-7|TRBV7-9|.
TGTGCCAGCAGCGAGGTCCTGGACGAGCAGTACTTC
CASSEVLDEQYF
>TRBD1|TRBJ1-2|TRBV7-2|.
TGTGCCAGCAGCTTACGAGACAGGGCTAACTATGGCTACACCTTC
CASSLRDRANYGYTF
>TRBD2|TRBJ2-7|TRBV18|.
TGTGCCAGCTCACTTGGTAGCGGGAGCAACAACGAGCAGTACTTC
CASSLGSGSNNEQYF
>TRBD2|TRBJ2-5|TRBV13|once
TGTGCCAGCAGCTTAGGGGGGTCGCGGGGGTACCAAGAGACCCAGTACTTC
CASSLGGSRGYQETQYF
>.|TRBJ2-5|TRBV4-1|.
TGCGCCAGCAGCCTATACTTACAAGAGACCCAGTACTTC
CASSLYLQETQYF
>TRBD2|TRBJ2-3|TRBV25-1|.
TGTGCCAGCAGTGGTAGCGGGAGGGACTACACAGATACGCAGTATTTT
CASSGSGRDYTDTQYF
>.|TRBJ1-1|TRBV27|.
TGTGCCAGCAGTTCACGACAGCTAAACACTGAAGCTTTCTTT
CASSSRQLNTEAFF
>.|TRBJ1-5|TRBV30|.
TGTGCCTGGAACATGGGCACAGCGGCCGAGCCCCAGCATTTT
CAWNMGTAAEPQHF
>.|TRBJ2-1|TRBV7-9|.
TGTGCCAGCAGCTCCCGGGACTTGTACAATGAGCAGTTCTTC
CASSSRDLYNEQFF
>.|TRBJ2-5|TRBV6-2/TRBV6-3|.
TGTGCCAGCACCCCTGTGGGGGCGATGGAGACCCAGTACTTC
CASTPVGAMETQYF
>TRBD2|TRBJ2-3|TRBV6-1|few
TGTGCCAGCAGTGAAGCACTAGCGGGAGCAGATACGCAGTATTTT
CASSEALAGADTQYF
>.|TRBJ1-3|TRBV25-1|.
TGTGCCAGCAGTGACGGCGGTGGAAACACCATATATTTT
CASSDGGGNTIYF
>TRBD1|TRBJ1-5|TRBV19|.
TGTGCCAGTAGTTGGGACAGCCTCAATCAGCCCCAGCATTTT
CASSWDSLNQPQHF
>TRBD1|TRBJ1-2|TRBV4-2|.
TGTGCCAGCAGCCTCGCGACAGGGGGTTATGGCTACACCTTC
CASSLATGGYGYTF
>TRBD1|TRBJ1-2|TRBV19|.
TGTGCCAGTAGTATCGACACGGGACAGATCGGCTACACCTTC
CASSIDTGQIGYTF
>.|TRBJ2-5|TRBV24-1|.
TGTGCCACCAGTGCAACCCATCGGGACACGCAGTACTTC
CATSATHRDTQYF
>.|TRBJ1-4|TRBV5-1|once
TGCGCCAGCAGCTTGGCACAGATCGATGAAAAACTGTTTTTT
CASSLAQIDEKLFF
>TRBD2|TRBJ2-1|TRBV27|once
TGTGCCAGCAGTTTAAGTGGGAGCGGGGATGAGCAGTTCTTC
CASSLSGSGDEQFF
>.|TRBJ1-3|TRBV9|.
TGTGCCAGCAGTGAAACAGGGTCGTCCAGGGGAAACACCATATATTTT
CASSETGSSRGNTIYF
>.|TRBJ2-3|TRBV27|.
TGTGCCAGCAGTCCAAGCACAGATACGCAGTATTTT
CASSPSTDTQYF
>.|TRBJ1-5|TRBV6-6|.
TGTGCCAGCAGTTACGCCAGGGGTAGCAATCAGCCCCAGCATTTT
CASSYARGSNQPQHF
>TRBD2|TRBJ2-7|TRBV6-5|.
TGTGCCAGCAGGAGGGGCCTAGCGGGAGCTTACGAGCAGTACTTC
CASRRGLAGAYEQYF
>TRBD2|TRBJ2-7|TRBV6-5|.
TGTGCCAGCAGTCCCCGTAGCGGGACTGGTAGTGAGCAGTACTTC
CASSPRSGTGSEQYF
>TRBD1|TRBJ1-1|TRBV9|.
TGTGCCAGCAGCGCAGGGACAGGGGTGAACACTGAAGCTTTCTTT
CASSAGTGVNTEAFF